Reported below is one T cell receptor (beta chain). Its antigen is currently unknown. This sample is part of a study of cytomegalovirus exposure and HLA in healthy donors. Findings and limits, study-wide: Accurate predictions that matched the HLA-A and HLA-B alleles of most subjects were reportedly made from TCR beta sequences. The only immune exposure information that was available was CMV serostatus.

Amplification used 60 Vbeta primers and 13 Jbeta primers. Using immunoSEQ multiplex PCR, the repertoire was profiled, and TCRdb retains in-frame clones only, with some absent. The data show some 150,000 clones, with roughly 60% seen just once and 2.5% to 3% held by the top ten. The CDR3 has 15 amino acids. V lost 4 bases to trimming and J lost 4 bases; unmatched junction nucleotides: 7. Germline V CDR1 and CDR2: SEHNR, FQNEAQ (reference sequence). This sequence was found in a middle-aged man in good health and CMV-seronegative. The gene calls are TRBV7-9 and TRBJ2-5, with TRBD1 identical over 9 bases. The specimen sequenced was PBMCs. For the CDR3, the DNA is TGTGCCAGCAGCTCAACAGGGGGCGCGGGAGAGACCCAGTACTTC. Protein product: CASSSTGGAGETQYF.